This TCR beta chain is drawn from a study of blood T cell repertoires in COVID-19. The table came from immunoSEQ multiplex PCR; TCRdb's copy has only in-frame clones and leaves some out. The data hold 150,000 to 200,000 clones, with around 77% observed a single time. The TCR comes from a man aged 60 to 69 with active or convalescent COVID-19. The sequencing sample was made of peripheral blood.

Here the CDR3 DNA reads TGTGCCACCAGTGAGGGGGACAGGGAGGTCTACGAGCAGTACTTC. Residues: CATSEGDREVYEQYF. This rearrangement joins TRBV24-1 to TRBJ2-7; 9 bases are shared with TRBD1. CDR1 and CDR2 from the germline V gene are KGHDR and SFDVKD. Trimming cost V 4 bases and J 3 bases; bases outside gene matches: 6. The CDR3 loop spans 15 amino acids.